The present TCR beta chain was sequenced within a study of molecular identifiers for immune sequencing clone quantification. Findings and caveats of the study: Amid more than 800,000 naive cells, spiked Jurkat TCR RNA from one cell was reportedly still detectable.

TCRdb used MiXCR to reprocess the PCR reads, holding one entry per CDR3 protein. The repertoire has approximately 590,000 distinct CDR3 sequences, about 25% of them found once; the top ten carry about 0.84%. This clonotype has a count of ten or more. Its antigen is undetermined. Germline CDR1 reads SEHNR; CDR2 reads FQNEAQ (reference sequence). V gave up 1 base and J gave up 1 base, with 16 bases separating them. This CDR3 spans 17 amino acids. V usage is TRBV7-9 and J usage is TRBJ2-5; no clear D. This receptor was obtained from a human donor in good health. Some libraries in this study had Jurkat cell RNA spiked in. Sequenced sample: naive CD8+ T cells from blood, with Jurkat cell RNA spiked in. Indicated subset: FACS-sorted CD8+CD4-CCR7+CD45RA+ naive T cells. The CDR3 spells CASSLVGVGRSQETQYF. CDR3 nucleotide sequence: TGTGCCAGCAGCTTAGTGGGCGTCGGAAGAAGCCAAGAGACCCAGTACTTC.